This is a list of T cell receptor beta chains from one sample in a study of shared clonotypes between healthy human individuals. The protocol was immunoSEQ multiplex PCR, while the TCRdb copy is restricted to in-frame clones and leaves out a portion. The sample carries hundreds of thousands of clones, 95% to 97% recorded once. The sample comprised naive CD4+ T cells sorted from blood. These receptors originate from a young woman in good health. The CDR3 runs from the conserved cysteine through the conserved F or W. The D gene is left open where the match is weak. Rows give clone size only sometimes, using once, few, many, or a class for an expanded clone.

j_call clone_size d_call v_call cdr3_aa cdr3_nt
TRBJ2-7 NA NA TRBV6-6 CASSYAEASDTYEQYF TGTGCCAGCAGTTATGCGGAGGCTAGCGACACCTACGAGCAGTACTTC
TRBJ2-7 NA NA TRBV11-3 CASSLGRGVREQYF TGTGCCAGCAGCCTCGGGCGCGGGGTGAGAGAGCAGTACTTC
TRBJ1-2 NA NA TRBV9 CASSVRGGLYGYTF TGTGCCAGCAGCGTACGGGGCGGATTATATGGCTACACCTTC
TRBJ2-1 NA NA TRBV27 CASSFGSYNEQFF TGTGCCAGCAGTTTCGGATCTTACAATGAGCAGTTCTTC
TRBJ1-1 NA NA TRBV2 CASRGNDNTEAFF TGTGCCAGCAGGGGTAACGACAACACTGAAGCTTTCTTT
TRBJ1-2 NA NA TRBV21-1 CASSKRAGSYGYTF TGTGCCAGCAGCAAACGGGCAGGGAGCTATGGCTACACCTTC
TRBJ1-4 NA NA TRBV7-8 CASSSLRRKNEKLFF TGTGCCAGCAGCTCCCTGCGGAGGAAAAATGAAAAACTGTTTTTT
TRBJ1-6 NA TRBD1 TRBV11-3 CASSVTGGSPLHF TGTGCCAGCAGCGTGACAGGGGGATCACCCCTCCACTTT
TRBJ1-1 NA NA TRBV18 CASSPTGGRGYTEAFF TGTGCCAGCTCACCAACAGGTGGCAGAGGTTACACTGAAGCTTTCTTT
TRBJ2-3 NA TRBD2 TRBV28 CASSLSTSGSVGTDTQYF TGTGCCAGCAGCTTATCTACTAGCGGGAGTGTAGGGACAGATACGCAGTATTTT
TRBJ2-5 once NA TRBV20-1 CSAVPRETQYF TGCAGTGCAGTTCCCAGGGAGACCCAGTACTTC
TRBJ2-7 NA NA TRBV5-1 CASSPGQLGEQYF TGCGCCAGCAGCCCAGGACAGCTTGGCGAGCAGTACTTC
TRBJ1-3 NA NA TRBV29-1 CSVGESGNTIYF TGCAGCGTCGGCGAGTCTGGAAACACCATATATTTT
TRBJ1-1 NA NA TRBV6-5 CASSYSRSPPEAFF TGTGCCAGCAGTTACTCTAGGTCGCCACCTGAAGCTTTCTTT
TRBJ1-5 NA TRBD1 TRBV2 CASRPDRGVPQHF TGTGCCAGCAGACCGGACAGGGGTGTTCCCCAGCATTTT
TRBJ1-4 NA TRBD1 TRBV18 CASSQLGQDQGEKLFF TGTGCCAGCTCACAACTCGGACAGGACCAGGGTGAAAAACTGTTTTTT
TRBJ2-7 NA NA TRBV4-2 CASSSTLGLDEQYF TGTGCCAGCAGCTCCACCCTGGGGCTAGACGAGCAGTACTTC
TRBJ1-2 NA NA TRBV4-1 CASSQVAGGYGYTF TGCGCCAGCAGCCAAGTTGCGGGGGGCTATGGCTACACCTTC
TRBJ1-1 NA NA TRBV11-2 CASRQGGVAEAFF TGTGCCAGCAGACAGGGTGGGGTGGCTGAAGCTTTCTTT
TRBJ2-7 NA TRBD1 TRBV28 CASSWSYLGQAYEQYF TGTGCCAGCAGTTGGAGCTATTTGGGACAGGCTTACGAGCAGTACTTC
TRBJ2-7 NA TRBD2 TRBV9 CASSVGLAGSYEQYF TGTGCCAGCAGCGTAGGACTAGCGGGGTCCTACGAGCAGTACTTC
TRBJ2-3 NA TRBD2 TRBV19 CASSRLGVSGLITDTQYF TGTGCCAGTAGTAGGTTGGGGGTTTCGGGACTAATCACAGATACGCAGTATTTT
TRBJ2-3 NA TRBD2 TRBV28 CASSFGGLAGGPSDTQYF TGTGCCAGCAGTTTTGGTGGCCTAGCGGGAGGGCCATCAGATACGCAGTATTTT
TRBJ2-7 once TRBD2 TRBV4-1 CASSPGPTSGRYEQYF TGCGCCAGCAGCCCCGGACCGACTAGCGGGAGATACGAGCAGTACTTC
TRBJ2-2 NA NA TRBV5-1 CASSRGTTFLGELFF TGCGCCAGCAGCCGCGGGACGACCTTTTTGGGGGAGCTGTTTTTT
TRBJ2-2 NA NA TRBV6-5 CASRQTGTPGELFF TGTGCCAGCAGACAGACGGGGACACCCGGGGAGCTGTTTTTT
TRBJ2-7 NA TRBD1 TRBV5-1 CASSLDGGTGGYEQYF TGCGCCAGCAGCTTGGACGGAGGGACAGGGGGTTACGAGCAGTACTTC
TRBJ1-1 NA NA TRBV28 CASSLGPGGSVAFF TGTGCCAGCAGTTTGGGCCCCGGGGGGTCCGTAGCTTTCTTT
TRBJ2-3 once NA TRBV19 CASSIGARRDTQYF TGTGCCAGTAGTATAGGTGCTAGAAGAGATACGCAGTATTTT
TRBJ2-5 NA TRBD1 TRBV28 CASRPTGKTQYF TGTGCCAGCAGACCGACAGGGAAGACCCAGTACTTC
TRBJ2-7 NA TRBD2 TRBV6-5 CASSFRTSGGPYEQYF TGTGCCAGCAGTTTCCGGACTAGCGGGGGCCCCTACGAGCAGTACTTC
TRBJ2-1 NA TRBD2 TRBV7-6 CASSLGLAGGLDEQFF TGTGCCAGCAGCTTAGGGCTAGCGGGAGGTTTGGATGAGCAGTTCTTC
TRBJ2-5 NA NA TRBV18 CASSPDFGGAETQYF TGTGCCAGCTCACCAGATTTTGGGGGCGCGGAGACCCAGTACTTC
TRBJ2-5 NA NA TRBV5-4 CASSSMGLGQETQYF TGTGCCAGCAGCTCAATGGGACTCGGACAAGAGACCCAGTACTTC
TRBJ2-3 NA NA TRBV5-1 CASSLVTQGGTDTQYF TGCGCCAGCAGCTTGGTGACCCAAGGGGGCACAGATACGCAGTATTTT
TRBJ2-4 NA TRBD2 TRBV28 CASTSGSGKNIQYF TGTGCCAGCACAAGCGGGAGTGGGAAAAACATTCAGTACTTC
TRBJ2-1 NA NA TRBV27 CASSTGLYNEQFF TGTGCCAGCAGTACGGGACTCTACAATGAGCAGTTCTTC
TRBJ2-1 NA NA TRBV6-5 CASRGIRSYNEQFF TGTGCCAGCCGAGGGATACGCTCCTACAATGAGCAGTTCTTC
TRBJ1-5 NA TRBD1 TRBV28 CASSLTGQGIGQPQHF TGTGCCAGCAGTTTAACCGGACAGGGTATCGGCCAGCCCCAGCATTTT
TRBJ2-1 NA TRBD2 TRBV13 CASSPTSGSDSSYNEQFF TGTGCCAGCAGCCCTACTAGCGGGAGCGACAGCTCCTACAATGAGCAGTTCTTC
TRBJ2-1 NA NA TRBV23-1 CASSHLRGGGTARNEQFF TGCGCCAGCAGTCACCTACGAGGGGGGGGTACGGCCCGGAATGAGCAGTTCTTC
TRBJ1-1 NA NA TRBV30 CAWMRGGEAFF TGTGCCTGGATGAGAGGAGGTGAAGCTTTCTTT
TRBJ2-2 NA TRBD1 TRBV18 CASSPMDRGTNTGELFF TGTGCCAGCTCACCAATGGACAGGGGGACGAACACCGGGGAGCTGTTTTTT
TRBJ1-1 NA TRBD1 TRBV11-2 CASSFRRQGGTEAFF TGTGCCAGCAGCTTCCGCCGACAGGGAGGCACTGAAGCTTTCTTT
TRBJ2-5 NA NA TRBV7-8 CASSLAYETQYF TGTGCCAGCAGCTTAGCGTATGAGACCCAGTACTTC
TRBJ2-1 NA TRBD2 TRBV19 CASSRLAGDPFF TGTGCCAGTAGTAGGTTAGCGGGAGACCCGTTCTTC
TRBJ1-1 NA NA TRBV29-1 CSVETPNRHTEAFF TGCAGCGTTGAAACCCCCAACCGGCACACTGAAGCTTTCTTT
TRBJ2-7 NA TRBD2 TRBV28 CASSLAGTSFSYEQYF TGTGCCAGCAGTTTGGCCGGGACTAGCTTCTCCTACGAGCAGTACTTC
TRBJ2-1 NA TRBD2 TRBV27 CASRTSGRTHNEQFF TGTGCCAGCAGAACTAGCGGGAGGACCCACAATGAGCAGTTCTTC
TRBJ2-7 NA TRBD1 TRBV6-6 CASSYSGQGAYEQYF TGTGCCAGCAGTTACTCGGGACAGGGGGCCTACGAGCAGTACTTC
TRBJ2-2 NA TRBD2 TRBV11-2 CASSALRVAGGDGELFF TGTGCCAGCAGCGCACTTAGGGTCGCGGGAGGGGACGGGGAGCTGTTTTTT